This T cell receptor (beta chain) was sequenced for a study of CD8+ T cells in alopecia areata (dated by TCRdb to about 2018). Turning to the overall study: The treated patients, all with moderate-to-severe alopecia areata, were enrolled in an open-label pilot trial of oral tofacitinib given at 5 to 10 mg twice daily. Patients stayed on tofacitinib for 6 to 18 months and then had 6 months of follow-up off drug so that delayed response and recurrence could be assessed. In both human patients and the C3H/HeJ mouse model, the study applied high-throughput TCRbeta sequencing to look at T cell clonal expansion in alopecia areata. Scalp tissue and sorted CD4+ and CD8+ peripheral blood T cells from patchy and totalis/universalis alopecia areata patients and from healthy controls were covered by human TCRbeta sequencing. Biopsies were taken from tofacitinib-treated patients at baseline and again at 4 and 24 weeks into treatment, and several of those patients also had a later scalp biopsy. Scalp clonality was compared among normal scalp (n=4), patchy alopecia areata scalp (n=8), and alopecia totalis/universalis scalp (n=8). The RNA source kit depended on sample type: the PAXgene miRNA kit for fixed scalp, the miRNeasy kit for PBMCs, and the RNeasy kit for mouse skin. Amplification of TCRbeta CDR3 regions was done by immunoSEQ multiplex PCR using 35 Vbeta forward primers and 13 Jbeta reverse primers.

Study-level results and caveats: Unlike mouse skin, which is dominated by gammadelta T cells, normal human skin has resident alphabeta T cells that are also sequenced, and this complicates analysis of the scalp TCR repertoire. Lesional scalp, especially in alopecia totalis/universalis, showed higher clonality and more expanded CD8+ clones than normal scalp, suggesting antigenic drive. Shared TCR sequences between patients were less evident than in mice, which may be partly attributable to HLA diversity in the patient population.

A remark on this clone: Its binding antigen is unknown. Base qualities are not recorded, but no much larger clone differs from it by a single base.

Libraries were built with the immunoSEQ multiplex PCR assay. For TCR sequencing, RNA was extracted from every sample and reverse transcribed into cDNA to serve as template. First-strand cDNA was synthesized using SuperScript III with a 2:1 mix of oligo-dT and random hexamers. Amplification bias was assessed with a synthetic immune receptor repertoire, and residual bias was removed computationally. The source study handled its data this way. After raw reads were preprocessed to remove errors, the CDR3 was defined following IMGT conventions as running from the conserved cysteine to phenylalanine. Clonality was computed as 1 minus the Shannon entropy, with the entropy normalized by log2 of the number of productive unique TCRs. Whether scalp clones were CD4 or CD8 was inferred by matching scalp TCRbeta sequences against CD4 and CD8 repertoires sorted from blood. TCRdb's version of the immuneACCESS table is confined to in-frame rearrangements and falls short of the full clone set. An unresolved V gene accounts for under half of the shortfall where checked; the remainder is of unknown origin. The DNA was the basis for D and trimming; V, J and clone size are from that table. The sample records 150,000 or so clones, approximately 50% of which are singletons. Approximately 7% of the sample is taken by the ten largest.

CDR1 and CDR2, per the germline V gene, are SGHAT and FQNNGV. The CDR3 numbers 15 residues from cysteine through phenylalanine. Only CDR3 DNA is held: 45 bases, read in frame from base 1. V sheds 2 bases and J sheds 5 bases, leaving 15 bases between their ends. Peripheral blood and lesional scalp punch biopsies were obtained from patients with alopecia areata. After PBMCs were isolated by density centrifugation and stained for CD3, CD4 and CD8, a FACSAria was used to sort CD4+ and CD8+ T cells. The clonotype was recovered from a human donor with alopecia areata. Sequences were obtained from CD4+ T cells sorted from blood. The V and J segments used are TRBV11-2 and TRBJ2-5, with the D gene possibly TRBD1 or TRBD2, each one fitting 5 bases. The CDR3 corresponds to CASSLSGAMVETQYF. The bases read TGTGCCAGCAGCTTATCCGGGGCGATGGTGGAGACCCAGTACTTC.